This T cell receptor beta chain was retrieved from a study of early T cells in non-severe SARS-CoV-2 infection. On the study more broadly: The authors sequenced bulk RNA from unsorted whole blood, leaving chains unpaired. Study-level results: CD4 and private specificities were missed by VDJdb matching, which favored anti-spike CD8 responses.

Unique molecular identifiers were affixed to single, distinct cDNA molecules. TCRdb re-called the 5' RACE reads through MiXCR, storing one row per CDR3 protein. The repertoire consists of fewer than 80,000 distinct CDR3 sequences, with roughly 9.4% occurring once and the leading ten covering about 6.1%. The table lists this clonotype with a few counts. Its specificity is not known. Deletions cut 2 bases from V and 2 bases from J, with 9 bases between. The germline CDR1 and CDR2 sequences are DFQATT and SNEGSKA (reference sequence). CDR3 length: 13 amino acids. Input material: whole blood. The chain carries TRBV20-1 and TRBJ1-2, with a tentative D call TRBD1 (5 bases). The sequence derives from an adult who was a healthcare worker with PCR-confirmed SARS-CoV-2 infection or an uninfected control (not recorded which). CDR3 amino acids: CSARLRQNYGYTF. The CDR3 DNA follows: TGCAGTGCTAGACTCCGACAGAACTATGGCTACACCTTC.